Below are 27 T cell receptor beta chains sequenced from a single sample in a study of monozygotic twins with inflammatory bowel disease. TCRdb re-analyzed the 5' RACE reads; it lists each CDR3 protein once, without DNA. The sample holds approximately 200,000 distinct CDR3 sequences. The sample comprised blood. The receptors come from a human donor with ulcerative colitis or Crohn's disease, or a healthy co-twin of an affected twin (not recorded which).

The chain has TRBV6-1 and TRBJ2-1; the D call from TCRdb, TRBD2, cannot be confirmed without DNA. CDR1 is MNHNS and CDR2 is SASEGT in the germline V gene. The CDR3 sequence is 20 residues long. The CDR3 sequence: CASSGLRVDLLADSYNEQFF.

The chain joins TRBV7-2 to TRBJ2-5; checking the TCRdb D call of TRBD2 is not possible without DNA. The CDR3 sequence is 15 residues long. Germline assignment: CDR1 SGHTA and CDR2 FQGNSA. CDR3 sequence reads: CASSFGLAGVETQYF.

This chain uses TRBV3-1 with TRBJ2-7; TCRdb proposes TRBD2, but this gene call is untestable without DNA. Looked up from germline, CDR1 is LGHDT and CDR2 is YNNKEL (reference sequence). This CDR3 contains 15 residues. The CDR3 spells CASSAQRGLSYEQYF.

J is TRBJ1-4 and V is TRBV7-9; without DNA, the TCRdb call of TRBD1 cannot be checked. The CDR3 is made up of 17 amino acids. CDR1 and CDR2 (germline): SEHNR, FQNEAQ (reference sequence). CDR3 residues: CASSSRQGFATNEKLFF.

The V gene is TRBV5-6, the J gene TRBJ1-1; the TCRdb D gene call, TRBD1, has no DNA to confirm it. The CDR3 extends over 13 amino acids. Germline CDR1 and CDR2: SGHDT and YYEEEE. The CDR3 reads CASSKTVNTEAFF.

The chain carries TRBV12-3 or TRBV12-4 and TRBJ2-1. This CDR3 region has 14 residues. CDR3 amino acids: CASSLPGNYNEQFF.

CDR3 sequence: CASSLGFSNQPQHF. The rearrangement uses TRBV7-2 and TRBJ1-5. The CDR3 is made up of 14 amino acids. Germline lookup yields CDR1 SGHTA and CDR2 FQGNSA.

J is TRBJ1-4 and V is TRBV29-1. CDR3 length equals 16 residues. Germline assignment: CDR1 SQVTM and CDR2 ANQGSEA. CDR3 residues: CSVFNAWGEKREKLFF.

V is TRBV20-1 and J is TRBJ1-1. This CDR3 spans 15 amino acids. CDR1 is DFQATT, CDR2 SNEGSKA, per germline (reference sequence). This CDR3 is CSARDKDAGRFEAFF.

V gene TRBV5-1 combines with J gene TRBJ2-1; TCRdb names TRBD1, which stays unverified in the absence of DNA. Looked up from germline, CDR1 is SGHRS and CDR2 is YFSETQ. This CDR3 comprises 16 residues. The CDR3 here is CASSLSGGHSYNEQFF. The full variable domain, with the rest looked up from reference TRBV5-1 and TRBJ2-1, is KAGVTQTPRYLIKTRGQQVTLSCSPISGHRSVSWYQQTPGQGLQFLFEYFSETQRNKGNFPGRFSGRQFSNSRSEMNVSTLELGDSALYLCASSLSGGHSYNEQFFGPGTRLTVL.

V is TRBV2 and J is TRBJ2-1; absent DNA, TCRdb's TRBD2 call cannot be checked. This CDR3 is 13 amino acids long. Germline CDR1 reads SNHLY; CDR2 reads FYNNEI. The CDR3 spells CGGGRGAHNEQFF.

V is TRBV20-1 and J is TRBJ2-4. Germline V lookup: CDR1 DFQATT, CDR2 SNEGSKA (reference sequence). This CDR3 region has 16 residues. The CDR3 loop is CSARDHGSLAKNIQYF.

The rearrangement uses TRBV24-1 and TRBJ2-1; TCRdb returns TRBD2, unconfirmable since there is no DNA. This CDR3 has 15 amino acids. The germline gives CDR1 KGHDR, CDR2 SFDVKD. This chain's CDR3 is CATNDDIAAVNEQFF.

The gene calls are TRBV6-5 and TRBJ1-1. Germline V lookup: CDR1 MNHEY, CDR2 SVGAGI. CDR3 size: 14 residues. The CDR3 protein is CASSYSNQNTEAFF.

The genes are TRBV6-1 and TRBJ1-1. Germline values: CDR1 MNHNS, CDR2 SASEGT. The CDR3 runs 13 residues. CDR3 residues: CASSDLITTEAFF.

This chain links TRBV2 with TRBJ2-2. The CDR3 loop spans 15 amino acids. Germline V gene lookup returns CDR1 SNHLY and CDR2 FYNNEI. This CDR3 reads CASSFPMANTGELFF.

This chain uses TRBV12-3 or TRBV12-4 with TRBJ1-5; absent DNA, TCRdb's TRBD1 call cannot be checked. This CDR3 has 13 residues. The CDR3 here is CASSQGENQPQHF.

V is TRBV3-1 and J is TRBJ1-2; no DNA is available, so the TRBD1 call from TCRdb remains unchecked. Germline CDR1 and CDR2: LGHDT and YNNKEL (reference sequence). This CDR3 spans 13 amino acids. Here the CDR3 reads CASSQDWGQGNTF.

This rearrangement joins TRBV5-1 to TRBJ2-1; TCRdb's D call, TRBD2, is unchecked because there is no DNA. The CDR3 sequence is 15 residues long. Germline loops: CDR1 SGHRS, CDR2 YFSETQ. Here the CDR3 reads CASSLALAGLDEQFF.

The chain is built from TRBV30 and TRBJ2-3. The CDR3 runs to 13 residues. From germline, CDR1 is GTSNPN and CDR2 SVGIG (reference sequence). CDR3 amino acids: CAWSPNGERPQYF.

The chain employs TRBV4-3 and TRBJ1-4; with no DNA, the TCRdb D assignment of TRBD1 cannot be verified. CDR1 and CDR2 from the germline V gene are LGHNA and YSLEER. The CDR3 runs 14 residues. CDR3 sequence: CASSQSGQNEKLFF.

The chain employs TRBV5-5 and TRBJ2-7; the D gene TCRdb calls, TRBD2, cannot be checked with no DNA. The CDR3 loop spans 14 amino acids. Germline lookup yields CDR1 SGHKS and CDR2 YYEKEE (reference sequence). This CDR3 is CASSLLSGSYEQYF.

The chain couples TRBV3-1 to TRBJ2-7; the TCRdb D gene call, TRBD2, has no DNA to confirm it. CDR3 length equals 15 residues. Germline V gives CDR1 LGHDT, CDR2 YNNKEL (reference sequence). CDR3 loop: CASSPGTESSYEQYF.

The chain uses TRBV5-4 and TRBJ2-3; TCRdb's assignment of TRBD1 cannot be checked, as there is no DNA. The length of the CDR3 is 15 residues. The germline CDR1 and CDR2 sequences are SGHNT and YYREEE (reference sequence). The CDR3 protein is CASRGRWGPTDTQYF.

V and J are TRBV19 and TRBJ2-1; absent DNA, TCRdb's TRBD2 call cannot be checked. The CDR3 loop spans 16 amino acids. Looked up from germline, CDR1 is LNHDA and CDR2 is SQIVND (reference sequence). This CDR3 is CASSIGLAGGAKEQFF.

The rearrangement joins TRBV7-2 to TRBJ1-2. Germline V gene data show CDR1 as SGHTA and CDR2 as FQGNSA. The CDR3 has 12 amino acids. CDR3: CASSLAFSGYTF.

The chain has TRBV5-1 and TRBJ1-1. The CDR3 sequence is 13 residues long. CDR1 SGHRS and CDR2 YFSETQ come from the germline V gene. The CDR3: CASSKGTNTEAFF.